This record concerns one T cell receptor (beta chain) sequence. The data were taken from a study of human T cells and chemical hapten exposure. The sample's time point: patch test 3, about 24 weeks after DPC sensitization. The treatment was: therapeutic diphenylcyclopropenone sensitization with weekly scalp DPC. Staff drew blood before applying each patch test. Library construction involved attaching unique molecular identifiers to individual cDNA molecules, which allowed quantitative, reproducible TCR counting. TCRdb re-called the RACE reads with MiXCR, one entry per CDR3 protein. The table includes 95,000 to 150,000 distinct CDR3 sequences, over 9% detected once. Germline CDR1 is SGHVS and CDR2 is FQNEAQ. The CDR3 extends over 14 amino acids. Trimming stripped 5 bases from V and 13 bases from J, with 18 bases between.

The chain carries TRBV7-8 and TRBJ1-6; no clear D gene. The sample consisted of whole blood, taken in connection with sensitization to the hapten diphenylcyclopropenone (DPC). This receptor was identified in a woman aged 50 to 65 with alopecia areata. Some clones in this sample may be carry-over from other donors' samples. This CDR3 reads CASSTWTHSGPLHF. In DNA form, the CDR3 reads TGTGCCAGCAGCACGTGGACCCACTCCGGGCCCCTCCACTTT. The full variable domain, in which reference TRBV7-8 and TRBJ1-6 provide the parts outside the CDR3, is GAGVSQSPRYKVAKRGQDVALRCDPISGHVSLFWYQQALGQGPEFLTYFQNEAQLDKSGLPSDRFFAERPEGSVSTLKIQRTQQEDSAVYLCASSTWTHSGPLHFGNGTRLTVT.